The 19 T cell receptor beta chains below all came from one sample that was sequenced in a study of T cell repertoires in cytomegalovirus infection. TCRdb independently ran MiXCR on the reads; one entry per CDR3 protein. This sample carries about 450,000 distinct CDR3 sequences, 31% of them seen once, and the ten largest clones take roughly 15%. Sequenced: PBMCs. Source of these receptors: a human donor in good health (CMV status not recorded). Some clones in this sample may be carry-over from other donors' samples.

The genes are TRBV5-4 and TRBJ2-7; 7 bases line up with TRBD1. This CDR3 spans 13 amino acids. The germline V gene encodes CDR1 SGHNT and CDR2 YYREEE (reference sequence). Trimming at V came to 2 bases and at J to 6 bases, leaving 5 bases not matched to a gene. The CDR3 loop reads CASSFDRAGEQYF. The CDR3 DNA is TGTGCCAGCAGCTTCGACAGGGCGGGCGAGCAGTACTTC.

About this clonotype: A much more abundant neighbour one base away suggests this may be a read error. In this CDR3 the conserved last residue, phenylalanine or tryptophan, is missing, so a read error is likely. The chain is built from TRBV7-2 and TRBJ2-1; 14 bases fit TRBD2. The germline V gene has CDR1 SGHTA and CDR2 FQGNSA. With 2 bases clipped from V and 5 bases from J, the junction kept 2 bases outside the gene matches. The CDR3 contains 16 residues. CDR3 in DNA: TGTGCCAGCAGCTTACGGACTAGCGGGGGGAACAATGAGCAGTTCTTA. Its translation is CASSLRTSGGNNEQFL.

The rearrangement uses TRBV6-2 or TRBV6-3 and TRBJ2-4; TRBD2 agrees at 8 bases. CDR3 length: 16 residues. Germline-derived CDR1 and CDR2 are MNHEY and SVGEGT. The V segment lost 0 bases and the J segment 6 bases; nucleotides outside the gene matches: 7. CDR3 coding DNA: TGTGCCAGCAGTTACTCTCCGGGACTAGGGCCAAACATTCAGTACTTC. Protein sequence: CASSYSPGLGPNIQYF.

In this sample, this clonotype turned up a few times. The chain is built from TRBV7-9 and TRBJ1-2; a possible D gene is TRBD1 (5 bases). Germline V lookup: CDR1 SEHNR, CDR2 FQNEAQ (reference sequence). CDR3 size: 15 residues. Trimming removed 1 base from V and 4 bases from J, with 13 bases in between. CDR3 sequence reads: CASSLVQERSYGYTF. CDR3 nucleotides: TGTGCCAGCAGCTTAGTACAGGAGCGAAGCTATGGCTACACCTTC.

The CDR3 spells CASSQEGLRGNYGYTF. In DNA form, the CDR3 reads TGCGCCAGCAGCCAAGAAGGTCTGCGGGGGAACTATGGCTACACCTTC. The rearrangement uses TRBV4-1 and TRBJ1-2; a possible D gene is TRBD1 (5 bases). V lost 0 bases, J lost 2 bases, and 13 bases lay in between. The length of the CDR3 is 16 residues. Germline V gene data show CDR1 as MGHRA and CDR2 as YSYEKL.

CDR3 protein: CASSTRNLWGMNTEAFF. DNA for the CDR3: TGTGCCAGCAGCACACGGAACCTATGGGGGATGAACACTGAAGCTTTCTTT. The chain couples TRBV7-9 to TRBJ1-1; possibly TRBD1 for D (5 bases). This CDR3 has 17 amino acids. V was shortened by 5 bases and J by 0 bases, with 19 bases between the two germline ends. Per germline, CDR1 SEHNR and CDR2 FQNEAQ (reference sequence). The full variable domain, with the rest looked up from reference TRBV7-9 and TRBJ1-1, is DTGVSQNPRHKITKRGQNVTFRCDPISEHNRLYWYRQTLGQGPEFLTYFQNEAQLEKSRLLSDRFSAERPKGSFSTLEIQRTEQGDSAMYLCASSTRNLWGMNTEAFFGQGTRLTVV.

In the case of this clonotype: This may stem from a read error, because a much larger clone lies one nucleotide away. No conserved phenylalanine or tryptophan is present at the end of the CDR3, so a read error is the likely explanation. The chain joins TRBV5-5 to TRBJ2-5, with 7 bases identical to TRBD1. The CDR3 sequence is 15 residues long. The germline V gene encodes CDR1 SGHKS and CDR2 YYEKEE (reference sequence). V shed 1 base and J 6 bases; nucleotides not matched to a gene: 9. The chain's CDR3 is CASSLTRGDSQTQYL. The CDR3 DNA reads TGTGCCAGCAGCTTGACGAGAGGGGACAGCCAGACCCAGTACTTA.

This clonotype appeared many times. The chain is built from TRBV4-1 and TRBJ2-3; TRBD2 aligns across 7 bases. With 1 base clipped from V and 0 bases from J, the junction kept 13 bases outside the gene matches. The CDR3 sequence is 19 residues long. Germline V lookup: CDR1 MGHRA, CDR2 YSYEKL. CDR3 residues: CASSQVGLGGGPSTDTQYF. Here the CDR3 DNA reads TGCGCCAGCAGCCAAGTAGGCCTGGGCGGGGGTCCTAGCACAGATACGCAGTATTTT.

The rearrangement joins TRBV6-2 or TRBV6-3 to TRBJ2-5; TRBD1 agrees at 8 bases. With 5 bases clipped from V and 2 bases from J, the junction kept 10 bases outside the gene matches. The CDR3 spans 16 residues. Per the germline V gene, CDR1 is MNHEY and CDR2 is SVGEGT. The CDR3 reads CASSPRDRITQETQYF. The CDR3 DNA reads TGTGCCAGCAGTCCCCGGGACAGGATCACACAAGAGACCCAGTACTTC.

This clonotype was counted only a few times. The chain carries TRBV28 and TRBJ1-5, with TRBD1 matching 8 bases. Per the germline V gene, CDR1 is MDHEN and CDR2 is SYDVKM. The CDR3 extends over 12 amino acids. With V trimmed by 3 bases and J by 11 bases, 3 bases remained unmatched. The DNA for the CDR3 is TGTGCCAGCAGTTTGACAGGGGTGTCCCAGCATTTT. This encodes CASSLTGVSQHF.

The chain is built from TRBV12-3 or TRBV12-4 and TRBJ2-2, with a possible D match to TRBD2 (5 bases). This CDR3 region has 15 residues. The V end was cut by 7 bases, the J end by 4 bases, with 16 bases between. CDR3 loop: CASTPSSGFTGELFF. The DNA for the CDR3 is TGTGCCAGCACCCCCTCATCGGGATTCACCGGGGAGCTGTTTTTT.

The sample holds a few counts of this clonotype. This sequence joins TRBV7-9 and TRBJ1-1; no reliable D call. V gave up 5 bases and J gave up 5 bases, with 15 bases separating them. The CDR3 runs 14 residues. Germline V gene data show CDR1 as SEHNR and CDR2 as FQNEAQ (reference sequence). The CDR3 is CASSLMGKGTEAFF. For the CDR3, the DNA is TGTGCCAGCAGCCTTATGGGCAAGGGTACTGAAGCTTTCTTT.

This clonotype was seen ten or more times. This chain connects TRBV5-4 to TRBJ2-3, with 16 bases that match TRBD2. Losses at the gene ends were 4 bases for V and 4 bases for J; bases not matched to a gene: 6. Germline V gene sequence: CDR1 SGHNT, CDR2 YYREEE (reference sequence). This CDR3 has 17 amino acids. The CDR3 here is CASSPGLAGGPADTQYF. The CDR3 nucleotides read TGTGCCAGCAGCCCGGGACTAGCGGGGGGGCCAGCAGATACGCAGTATTTT.

This clonotype came up a few times. A clone one base away is much larger, so this may be a read error. This chain uses TRBV7-2 with TRBJ1-1; D is undetermined. CDR1 is SGHTA, CDR2 FQGNSA, per germline. This CDR3 contains 14 residues. This CDR3 is CPSSLGGGHTEAFF. Written as DNA, the CDR3 is TGTCCCAGCAGCTTAGGCGGTGGGCACACTGAAGCTTTCTTT.

This clonotype was seen ten or more times. The CDR3 DNA follows: TGTGCCAGCAGCTTAATGTCCAGCGGGGGAAACTACGAGCAGTACTTC. Its protein is CASSLMSSGGNYEQYF. J is TRBJ2-7 and V is TRBV7-2; TRBD2 matches 8 bases. The CDR3 is 16 amino acids. V was pared by 2 bases and J by 3 bases, with 9 bases of the junction left unmatched. Germline V gene lookup returns CDR1 SGHTA and CDR2 FQGNSA.

This clonotype has a handful of counts. The chain has TRBV6-2 or TRBV6-3 and TRBJ1-5; D unresolved. The CDR3 sequence is 14 residues long. The V and J ends lost 6 bases and 0 bases respectively, with 9 bases between them. Germline V gene data show CDR1 as MNHEY and CDR2 as SVGEGT. Here the CDR3 DNA reads TGTGCCAGCAGCTCCCTAATTAGCAATCAGCCCCAGCATTTT. Translation: CASSSLISNQPQHF.

The rearrangement uses TRBV4-3 and TRBJ2-3; 9 nucleotides line up with TRBD2. There are 14 residues in the CDR3. Germline values: CDR1 LGHNA, CDR2 YSLEER. With 3 bases clipped from V and 5 bases from J, the junction kept 3 bases outside the gene matches. The CDR3 loop is CASSQVSGGDTQYF. The CDR3 DNA is TGCGCCAGCAGCCAGGTTAGCGGGGGAGATACGCAGTATTTT.

This clonotype was observed once. Given a much more abundant clone one base away, this may be a read error. This chain joins TRBV11-2 and TRBJ2-1, with D perhaps assigned TRBD1 or TRBD2 (5 bases each). Germline assignment: CDR1 SGHAT and CDR2 FQNNGV. CDR3 length: 12 residues. This CDR3 is CASSFGGPKQLF. CDR3 DNA sequence: TGTGCCAGCAGCTTTGGGGGTCCAAAGCAGTTATTC.

This clonotype was recorded a few times. Relative to the germline gene, one junction end is altered; a read error may explain this. CDR3 protein: CASSYGKTGVGDTPYF. CDR3 DNA: TGTGCCAGCAGTTACGGGAAGACAGGGGTAGGAGATACGCCGTATTTT. The chain combines TRBV6-2 or TRBV6-3 with TRBJ2-3; 8 nucleotides line up with TRBD1. In germline, CDR1 is MNHEY, CDR2 SVGEGT. CDR3 length: 16 residues.